The 11 T cell receptor beta chains below were found in one sample sequenced in a study of a mutant IDH1 vaccine in newly diagnosed glioma. The time point here: baseline, week 1 (first vaccination visit). As for treatment: pre-vaccination baseline after standard-of-care therapy. Profiling relied on immunoSEQ multiplex PCR, and the TCRdb table lists in-frame clones only, not all of them. The sample holds some 67,000 clones; around four fifths are singletons and the top ten take about 4.5%. This sample comprised peripheral blood mononuclear cells (PBMCs), obtained from a glioma patient treated with radiotherapy, temozolomide or both. These receptors were obtained from a woman aged 18-30 years with glioma. Some clones in this sample may be carry-over from other donors' samples.

The V and J genes are TRBV2 and TRBJ2-3; 12 nucleotides agree with TRBD2. The junction had 7 bases not matched to a gene; V was cut back by 7 bases and J by 2 bases. Germline V gene sequence: CDR1 SNHLY, CDR2 FYNNEI. The CDR3 contains 16 residues. CDR3 DNA: TGTGCCAGCATCCGACTAGCGGGGGAGATCACAGATACGCAGTATTTT. The encoded protein is CASIRLAGEITDTQYF.

J is TRBJ2-3 and V is TRBV7-8; D may be TRBD1 (7 bases). V lost 1 base and J 2 bases, leaving 10 bases between the germline ends. Germline lookup yields CDR1 SGHVS and CDR2 FQNEAQ. The CDR3 totals 15 residues. CDR3 sequence reads: CASSLVRGDTDTQYF. CDR3 nucleotide sequence: TGTGCCAGCAGCTTAGTCAGGGGGGACACAGATACGCAGTATTTT.

The chain employs TRBV5-6 and TRBJ1-2; 7 bases line up with TRBD1. Germline CDR1 SGHDT, CDR2 YYEEEE. CDR3 size: 12 residues. V was pared by 4 bases and J by 8 bases, with 5 bases of the junction left unmatched. As DNA, the CDR3 is TGTGCCAGCAGCCGGGACAGAGGAGGCTACACCTTC. It codes for CASSRDRGGYTF.

The chain couples TRBV10-3 to TRBJ2-1, with D hard to call. Germline CDR1 and CDR2: ENHRY and SYGVKD. V dropped 5 bases and J dropped 2 bases, with 13 bases sitting between them. This CDR3 comprises 15 residues. The chain's CDR3 is CAISMAAKPYNEQFF. The DNA of the CDR3 is TGTGCCATCAGTATGGCGGCTAAGCCCTACAATGAGCAGTTCTTC.

J is TRBJ2-1 and V is TRBV2; D may be TRBD2 (5 bases). Trimming stripped 6 bases from V and 2 bases from J, with 26 bases between. This CDR3 is 19 amino acids long. CDR1 and CDR2 from the germline V gene are SNHLY and FYNNEI. CDR3 sequence: CASSEPMGRRVNTYNEQFF. CDR3 DNA sequence: TGTGCCAGCAGCGAACCAATGGGAAGGCGGGTTAACACCTACAATGAGCAGTTCTTC.

This chain links TRBV19 with TRBJ2-2; TRBD1 is a possible D gene (5 bases). The CDR3 consists of 16 residues. V was trimmed by 3 bases and J by 2 bases, leaving 13 bases between them. In germline, CDR1 is LNHDA, CDR2 SQIVND (reference sequence). The CDR3 DNA reads as TGTGCCAGTAGTATTGGGGCAGGGCCAAACACCGGGGAGCTGTTTTTT. Protein: CASSIGAGPNTGELFF.

The chain joins TRBV5-4 to TRBJ2-5, with a possible D match to TRBD2 (6 bases). The CDR3 has 12 amino acids. The V and J ends lost 5 bases and 5 bases respectively, with 10 bases between them. Germline CDR1 and CDR2: SGHNT and YYREEE (reference sequence). The DNA for the CDR3 is TGTGCCAGCAGTCGACTAGTTGAGACCCAGTACTTC. Residues: CASSRLVETQYF.

The chain's CDR3 is CASSGSGRTEAFF. In nucleotides, the CDR3 is TGTGCCAGCTCCGGTTCAGGCAGGACTGAAGCTTTCTTT. J is TRBJ1-1 and V is TRBV25-1; the D is unclear. The V and J ends lost 8 bases and 5 bases respectively, with 15 bases between them. Germline V lookup: CDR1 MGHDK, CDR2 SYGVNS. The CDR3 spans 13 residues.

The rearrangement joins TRBV5-1 to TRBJ2-3; 10 bases map to TRBD2. Per germline, CDR1 SGHRS and CDR2 YFSETQ. Germline trimming cut 3 bases from V and 2 bases from J; bases unmatched to any gene: 3. The length of the CDR3 is 15 residues. The CDR3 nucleotides read TGCGCCAGCAGCTATGGACTAGCGGACACAGATACGCAGTATTTT. Translated, it gives CASSYGLADTDTQYF. Full variable domain (rest looked up from reference TRBV5-1 and TRBJ2-3): KAGVTQTPRYLIKTRGQQVTLSCSPISGHRSVSWYQQTPGQGLQFLFEYFSETQRNKGNFPGRFSGRQFSNSRSEMNVSTLELGDSALYLCASSYGLADTDTQYFGPGTRLTVL.

The chain has TRBV30 and TRBJ2-7; D ambiguous. V dropped 0 bases and J dropped 0 bases, with 3 bases sitting between them. The germline gives CDR1 GTSNPN, CDR2 SVGIG (reference sequence). The CDR3 has 12 residues. The CDR3 here is CAWSVGSYEQYF. CDR3 in DNA: TGTGCCTGGAGTGTAGGCTCCTACGAGCAGTACTTC.

This chain links TRBV30 with TRBJ1-2; 7 bases agree with TRBD1. V gave up 3 bases and J gave up 6 bases; unmatched junction bases: 7. Germline V gene lookup returns CDR1 GTSNPN and CDR2 SVGIG (reference sequence). The CDR3 sequence is 13 residues long. The CDR3 nucleotides read TGTGCCTGGAGCGTCGCCAGGGGGAATGGCTACACCTTC. Translated: CAWSVARGNGYTF. Complete variable domain (other parts from reference TRBV30 and TRBJ1-2): SQTIHQWPATLVQPVGSPLSLECTVEGTSNPNLYWYRQAAGRGLQLLFYSVGIGQISSEVPQNLSASRPQDRQFILSSKKLLLSDSGFYLCAWSVARGNGYTFGSGTRLTVV.